The clone carrying this T cell receptor beta chain was counted a single time. Germline lookup yields CDR1 SGHRS and CDR2 YFSETQ. CDR3 length equals 15 residues. V shed 2 bases and J shed 1 base, with 12 bases lying between them. This PCR relied on a set of 60 Vbeta primers and 13 Jbeta primers. Method: immunoSEQ multiplex PCR; TCRdb's copy keeps in-frame clones and lacks some. Of roughly 190,000 clones detected, 77% appear once; the ten largest clones hold over 2%. This specimen comes from a study of cytomegalovirus exposure and HLA in healthy donors. This receptor was taken from a woman in her 30s in good health and CMV-seropositive. Sequencing was carried out using PBMCs. V usage is TRBV5-1 and J usage is TRBJ1-1; TRBD1 is a possible D gene (6 bases). The CDR3 sequence is CASSFEGTRNTEAFF. Written as DNA, the CDR3 is TGCGCCAGCAGCTTTGAGGGGACAAGGAACACTGAAGCTTTCTTT.